The T cell receptor (beta chain) described here comes from a study of technical replicates of blood from a few donors. This CDR3 is built from 15 residues. Trimming shortened V by 2 bases and J by 5 bases, and 13 bases separated the two germline ends. Germline CDR1 SNHLY, CDR2 FYNNEI. Clones were sequenced by immunoSEQ multiplex PCR, and TCRdb holds only the in-frame ones, with some missing. This sample yields tens of thousands of clones, of which roughly 98% are seen a single time; over 0.15% belongs to the top ten. The chain employs TRBV2 and TRBJ1-5; D is possibly TRBD1 (5 bases). The TCR originated in a human donor in good health. Sequenced sample: T cells isolated from PBMCs. This CDR3 is CASSETGGEDQPQHF. The DNA for the CDR3 is TGTGCCAGCAGTGAAACGGGGGGGGAAGATCAGCCCCAGCATTTT. The entire variable domain, with the rest obtained from reference TRBV2 and TRBJ1-5, is as follows: EPEVTQTPSHQVTQMGQEVILRCVPISNHLYFYWYRQILGQKVEFLVSFYNNEISEKSEIFDDQFSVERPDGSNFTLKIRSTKLEDSAMYFCASSETGGEDQPQHFGDGTRLSIL.